What follows are 17 T cell receptor beta chains derived from one specimen sequenced in a study of blood T cell repertoires in COVID-19. Generated by immunoSEQ multiplex PCR, the TCRdb table keeps only in-frame clones and is missing some. Of fewer than 300,000 clones listed, over 75% are singletons. The sequenced material came from peripheral blood. These receptors were taken from a woman between 25 and 40 years old with acute or convalescent COVID-19.

This chain connects TRBV7-9 to TRBJ2-2; 9 bases line up with TRBD1. Germline V gives CDR1 SEHNR, CDR2 FQNEAQ (reference sequence). With V trimmed by 1 base and J by 3 bases, 0 bases remained unmatched. The CDR3 is 15 residues long. The CDR3 nucleotides are TGTGCCAGCAGCTTAGGGACAGGGGACACCGGGGAGCTGTTTTTT. It is translated as CASSLGTGDTGELFF.

The gene calls are TRBV6-6 and TRBJ2-7; D possibly corresponds to TRBD2 (6 bases). Germline CDR1 MNHNY, CDR2 SVGAGI (reference sequence). This CDR3 is built from 12 residues. Trimming pared 7 bases from V and 3 bases from J, leaving 10 bases between. The CDR3 loop is CASTAEGYEQYF. CDR3 DNA sequence: TGTGCCAGCACGGCGGAGGGCTACGAGCAGTACTTC.

This chain links TRBV5-4 with TRBJ2-7, with a weak D call TRBD1 (6 bases). Trimming shortened V by 4 bases and J by 2 bases, and 16 bases separated the two germline ends. Germline V gene lookup returns CDR1 SGHNT and CDR2 YYREEE (reference sequence). The CDR3 runs 15 residues. DNA of the CDR3: TGTGCCAGCAGCCCCGGTAGCAGGGGAGCCTACGAGCAGTACTTC. Translated: CASSPGSRGAYEQYF.

The J gene is TRBJ1-5, the V gene TRBV5-6; 8 nucleotides match TRBD1. Trimming cost V 0 bases and J 7 bases; bases outside gene matches: 3. CDR1 SGHDT and CDR2 YYEEEE come from the germline V gene. The CDR3 has 14 residues. The CDR3 is CASSLGQGSQPQHF. The CDR3 DNA reads as TGTGCCAGCAGCTTGGGACAGGGGAGCCAGCCCCAGCATTTT.

This sequence joins TRBV21-1 and TRBJ2-7; TRBD2 is the table's D call, not checked against the DNA. TRBV21-1 is flagged as a pseudogene. The CDR3 loop spans 19 amino acids. The CDR3 region has the DNA TGTGCCAGCAGCCCTTTTGGGGCTAGCGGGAGTCGGCCCTCCTACGAGCAGTACTTC. It codes for CASSPFGASGSRPSYEQYF.

The chain joins TRBV6-2 or TRBV6-3 to TRBJ1-5; D is perhaps TRBD1 (6 bases). V was cut by 5 bases and J by 7 bases, with 15 bases left in between. The CDR3 totals 14 residues. From germline, CDR1 is MNHEY and CDR2 SVGEGT. The chain's CDR3 is CASSRQAGGQPQHF. For the CDR3, the DNA is TGTGCCAGCAGTCGACAGGCGGGAGGCCAGCCCCAGCATTTT.

This chain connects TRBV7-2 to TRBJ2-2, with D perhaps TRBD1 (5 bases). The CDR3 is made up of 15 amino acids. Deletions cut 4 bases from V and 0 bases from J, with 9 bases between. Germline V gene lookup returns CDR1 SGHTA and CDR2 FQGNSA. Here the CDR3 reads CASSWGGTNTGELFF. The CDR3 nucleotides read TGTGCCAGCAGCTGGGGCGGTACGAACACCGGGGAGCTGTTTTTT.

CDR3 bases: TGTGCCAGCAGTTTTCGGGGTTTGTCCAATGAGCAGTTCTTC. Translation: CASSFRGLSNEQFF. This chain uses TRBV27 with TRBJ2-1; D is perhaps TRBD2 (5 bases). This CDR3 comprises 14 residues. Germline V gives CDR1 MNHEY, CDR2 SMNVEV (reference sequence). V lost 3 bases, J lost 6 bases, and 12 bases lay in between.

The chain couples TRBV18 to TRBJ2-2; 8 positions agree with TRBD2. Germline V CDR1 and CDR2: KGHSH, LQKENI. Trimming removed 0 bases from V and 7 bases from J; junction bases left unmatched: 4. This CDR3 has 15 amino acids. CDR3 sequence reads: CASSPPNGRVGELFF. DNA for the CDR3: TGTGCCAGCTCACCACCGAACGGGAGGGTCGGGGAGCTGTTTTTT.

The chain joins TRBV9 to TRBJ2-2; D not certain. V gave up 0 bases and J gave up 0 bases, with 3 bases separating them. The CDR3 has 14 residues. Germline lookup yields CDR1 SGDLS and CDR2 YYNGEE. The chain's CDR3 is CASSVGPNTGELFF. In DNA, the CDR3 is TGTGCCAGCAGCGTAGGGCCGAACACCGGGGAGCTGTTTTTT.

The rearrangement uses TRBV6-5 and TRBJ1-1, with 8 bases lining up with TRBD1. Germline CDR1 MNHEY, CDR2 SVGAGI. This CDR3 has 14 residues. J lost 5 bases, V lost 7 bases, and 9 bases had no gene match. CDR3 region: CASNLRTGSTEAFF. For the CDR3, the DNA is TGTGCCAGCAATCTAAGGACAGGGTCTACTGAAGCTTTCTTT.

In this sample, this clone turned up once. This sequence joins TRBV19 and TRBJ2-7; D is possibly TRBD1 (5 bases). Deletions cut 3 bases from V and 1 base from J, with 10 bases between. This CDR3 spans 14 amino acids. CDR1 LNHDA and CDR2 SQIVND come from the germline V gene (reference sequence). CDR3: CASSIRADSYEQYF. The CDR3, as DNA: TGTGCCAGTAGTATCAGGGCAGATTCCTACGAGCAGTACTTC.

CDR3 loop: CASRHRGQDTEAFF. The CDR3 DNA is TGTGCCAGCAGACACAGGGGTCAGGACACTGAAGCTTTCTTT. The chain combines TRBV6-5 with TRBJ1-1; 7 bases align to TRBD1. The germline gives CDR1 MNHEY, CDR2 SVGAGI. Trimming took 6 bases from V and 3 from J; bases not matched to a gene: 7. The CDR3 is 14 amino acids.

The chain combines TRBV7-3 with TRBJ1-2, with 7 bases that match TRBD1. Unmatched junction bases numbered 4, after V lost 2 bases and J lost 7 bases. The CDR3 runs to 13 residues. Germline V gene lookup returns CDR1 SGHTA and CDR2 FQGTGA. This CDR3 reads CASSLDRDSGYTF. In nucleotides, the CDR3 is TGTGCCAGCAGCTTAGACAGGGATAGTGGCTACACCTTC.

The chain joins TRBV6-2 or TRBV6-3 to TRBJ2-1, with TRBD2 matching 7 bases. The germline V gene encodes CDR1 MNHEY and CDR2 SVGEGT. The CDR3 runs to 13 residues. With V trimmed by 4 bases and J by 7 bases, 4 bases remained unmatched. DNA of the CDR3: TGTGCCAGCAGTTTGGCTAGCGGTAATGAGCAGTTCTTC. Translated, it gives CASSLASGNEQFF.

The sample holds one count of this clone. The genes are TRBV5-1 and TRBJ2-7; D call uncertain. Trimming pared 0 bases from V and 1 base from J, leaving 14 bases between. Germline CDR1 is SGHRS and CDR2 is YFSETQ. This CDR3 region has 16 residues. The CDR3 DNA sequence: TGCGCCAGCAGCTTGGTGGGCCTTGATGGGTCCTACGAGCAGTACTTC. It encodes CASSLVGLDGSYEQYF.

A single count supports this clone. The J gene is TRBJ2-4, the V gene TRBV4-1, with a possible D match to TRBD1 (5 bases). With 0 bases removed from V and 0 bases from J, the gap between germline ends came to 9 bases. Germline assignment: CDR1 MGHRA and CDR2 YSYEKL. This CDR3 contains 16 residues. The CDR3 reads CASSQESTAAKNIQYF. The CDR3 bases are TGCGCCAGCAGCCAAGAATCGACAGCAGCCAAAAACATTCAGTACTTC.